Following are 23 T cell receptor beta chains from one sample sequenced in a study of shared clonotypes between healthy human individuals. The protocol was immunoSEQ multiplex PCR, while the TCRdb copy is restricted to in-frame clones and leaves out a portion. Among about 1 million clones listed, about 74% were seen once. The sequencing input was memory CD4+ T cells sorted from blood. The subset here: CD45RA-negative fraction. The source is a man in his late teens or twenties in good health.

The DNA of the CDR3 is TGTGCCAGCAGTTCTACACAGGGTGAAGCTTTCTTT. Residues: CASSSTQGEAFF. The chain uses TRBV6-5 and TRBJ1-1; weak D call: TRBD1 (6 bases). The CDR3 covers 12 residues. V was trimmed by 4 bases and J by 7 bases, leaving 10 bases between them. Germline CDR1 MNHEY, CDR2 SVGAGI.

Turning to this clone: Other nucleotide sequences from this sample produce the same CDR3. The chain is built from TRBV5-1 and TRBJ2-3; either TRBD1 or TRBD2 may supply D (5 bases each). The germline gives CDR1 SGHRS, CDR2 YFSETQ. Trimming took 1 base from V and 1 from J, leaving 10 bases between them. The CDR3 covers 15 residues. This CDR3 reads CASSLTRGGTDTQYF. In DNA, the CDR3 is TGCGCCAGCAGCTTGACCAGAGGGGGCACAGATACGCAGTATTTT.

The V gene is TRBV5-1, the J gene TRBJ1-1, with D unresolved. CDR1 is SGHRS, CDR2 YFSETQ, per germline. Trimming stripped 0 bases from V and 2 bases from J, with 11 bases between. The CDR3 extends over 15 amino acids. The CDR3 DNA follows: TGCGCCAGCAGCTTGGAGTTGGCTGGAAACACTGAAGCTTTCTTT. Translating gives CASSLELAGNTEAFF. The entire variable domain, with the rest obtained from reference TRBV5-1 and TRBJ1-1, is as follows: KAGVTQTPRYLIKTRGQQVTLSCSPISGHRSVSWYQQTPGQGLQFLFEYFSETQRNKGNFPGRFSGRQFSNSRSEMNVSTLELGDSALYLCASSLELAGNTEAFFGQGTRLTVV.

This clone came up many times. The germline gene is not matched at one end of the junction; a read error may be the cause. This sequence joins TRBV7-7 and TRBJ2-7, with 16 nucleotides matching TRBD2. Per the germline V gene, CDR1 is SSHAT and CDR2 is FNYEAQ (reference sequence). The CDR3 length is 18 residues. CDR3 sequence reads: CASSFGTSGRENDYEQYF. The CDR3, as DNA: TGTGCTAGCAGCTTCGGGACTAGCGGGAGGGAGAACGATTACGAGCAGTACTTC.

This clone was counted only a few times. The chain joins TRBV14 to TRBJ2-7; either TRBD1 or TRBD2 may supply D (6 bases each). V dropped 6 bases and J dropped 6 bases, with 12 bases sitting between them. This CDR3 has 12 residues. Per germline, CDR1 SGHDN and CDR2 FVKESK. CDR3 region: CASSSQGLEQYF. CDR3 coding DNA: TGTGCCAGCAGTTCACAGGGACTCGAGCAGTACTTC. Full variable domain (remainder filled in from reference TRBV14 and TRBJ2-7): EAGVTQFPSHSVIEKGQTVTLRCDPISGHDNLYWYRRVMGKEIKFLLHFVKESKQDESGMPNNRFLAERTGGTYSTLKVQPAELEDSGVYFCASSSQGLEQYFGPGTRLTVT.

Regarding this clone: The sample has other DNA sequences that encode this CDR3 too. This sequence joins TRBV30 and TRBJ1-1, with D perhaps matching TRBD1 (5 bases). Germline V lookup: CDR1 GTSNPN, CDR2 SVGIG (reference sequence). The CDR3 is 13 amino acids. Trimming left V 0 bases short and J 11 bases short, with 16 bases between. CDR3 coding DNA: TGTGCCTGGAGTGTACTCGGGGCCGGGCGGGCTTTCTTT. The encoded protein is CAWSVLGAGRAFF.

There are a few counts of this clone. This CDR3 is CASSLGLTSGNTIYF. The CDR3 DNA sequence: TGTGCCAGCAGCCTAGGGTTAACCTCTGGAAACACCATATATTTT. The rearrangement joins TRBV7-9 to TRBJ1-3, with D hard to call. CDR1 SEHNR and CDR2 FQNEAQ come from the germline V gene (reference sequence). The CDR3 runs 15 residues. Between the trimmed V and J ends, which lost 5 bases and 0 bases, there was a span of 11 bases.

The CDR3 DNA reads as TGTGCCAGCTCACAGTCGACAGGGCAGAACACTGAAGCTTTCTTT. This translates into CASSQSTGQNTEAFF. The chain employs TRBV18 and TRBJ1-1; 7 bases are shared with TRBD1. The V gene's germline CDR1 is KGHSH and CDR2 LQKENI. CDR3 size: 15 residues. The ends lost 4 bases at V and 1 base at J; junction bases unmatched: 6.

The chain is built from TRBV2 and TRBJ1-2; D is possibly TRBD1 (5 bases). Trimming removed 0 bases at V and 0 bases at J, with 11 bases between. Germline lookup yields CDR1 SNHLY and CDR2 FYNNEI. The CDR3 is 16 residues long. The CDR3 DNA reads TGTGCCAGCAGTGAAGCGGGGAGGGGAGCTAACTATGGCTACACCTTC. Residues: CASSEAGRGANYGYTF.

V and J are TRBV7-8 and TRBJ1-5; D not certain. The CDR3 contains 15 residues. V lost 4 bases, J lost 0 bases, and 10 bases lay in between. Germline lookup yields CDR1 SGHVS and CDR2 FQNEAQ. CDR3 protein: CASSSHYISNQPQHF. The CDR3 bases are TGTGCCAGCAGCTCTCATTATATTAGCAATCAGCCCCAGCATTTT.

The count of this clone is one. CDR3 nucleotide sequence: TGTGCCCCCCCCCTAATGACACTCACGGACAATGAGCAGTTCTTC. Encoded protein: CAPPLMTLTDNEQFF. This chain connects TRBV5-6 to TRBJ2-1; D call uncertain. The CDR3 consists of 15 residues. Germline V gene data show CDR1 as SGHDT and CDR2 as YYEEEE. V was pared by 10 bases and J by 5 bases, with 22 bases between.

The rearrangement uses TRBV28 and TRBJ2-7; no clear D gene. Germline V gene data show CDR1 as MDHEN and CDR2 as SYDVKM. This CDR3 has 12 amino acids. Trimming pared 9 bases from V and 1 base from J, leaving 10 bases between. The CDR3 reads CASHGPSYEQYF. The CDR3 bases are TGTGCCAGTCACGGGCCGTCCTACGAGCAGTACTTC.

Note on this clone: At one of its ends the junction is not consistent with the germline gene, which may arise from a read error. The CDR3 DNA reads as TGTGCCAGCAGCCCTTCCACCCGCAGGTCCATCTTC. Translation gives CASSPSTRRSIF. The chain is built from TRBV28 and TRBJ1-2; D remains unclear. The CDR3 consists of 12 residues. CDR1 is MDHEN and CDR2 is SYDVKM in the germline V gene.

CDR3 DNA: TGTGCCATCAGTGACGGTAGAAGTGATCAGCCCCAGCATTTT. Translation: CAISDGRSDQPQHF. The chain has TRBV10-3 and TRBJ1-5; D is unresolved. This CDR3 contains 14 residues. Trimming cost V 3 bases and J 5 bases, with 11 bases left between them. Germline CDR1 is ENHRY and CDR2 is SYGVKD.

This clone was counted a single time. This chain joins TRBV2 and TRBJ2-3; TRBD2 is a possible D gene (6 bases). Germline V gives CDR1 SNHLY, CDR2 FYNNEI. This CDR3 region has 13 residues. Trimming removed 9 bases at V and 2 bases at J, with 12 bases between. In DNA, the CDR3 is TGTGCCAGTGGGGGGTCGTTCACAGATACGCAGTATTTT. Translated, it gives CASGGSFTDTQYF.

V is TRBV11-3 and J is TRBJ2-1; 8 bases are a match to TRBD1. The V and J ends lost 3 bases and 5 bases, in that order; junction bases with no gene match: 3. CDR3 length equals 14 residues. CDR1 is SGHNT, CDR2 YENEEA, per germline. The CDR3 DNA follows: TGTGCCAGCAGCTTCAGGGGGCAGGACAATGAGCAGTTCTTC. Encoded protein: CASSFRGQDNEQFF.

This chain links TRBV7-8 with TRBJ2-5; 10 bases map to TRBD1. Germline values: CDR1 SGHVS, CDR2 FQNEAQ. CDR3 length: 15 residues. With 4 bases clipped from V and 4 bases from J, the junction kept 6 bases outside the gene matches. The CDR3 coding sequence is TGTGCCAGCAGCTCTAGGACAGGGGGGGGAGAGACCCAGTACTTC. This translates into CASSSRTGGGETQYF.

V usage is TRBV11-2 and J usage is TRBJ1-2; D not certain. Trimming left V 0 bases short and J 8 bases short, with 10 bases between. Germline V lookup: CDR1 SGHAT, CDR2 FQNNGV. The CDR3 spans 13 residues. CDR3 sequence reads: CASSLDQGRGYTF. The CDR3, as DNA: TGTGCCAGCAGCTTAGATCAAGGGCGGGGCTACACCTTC.

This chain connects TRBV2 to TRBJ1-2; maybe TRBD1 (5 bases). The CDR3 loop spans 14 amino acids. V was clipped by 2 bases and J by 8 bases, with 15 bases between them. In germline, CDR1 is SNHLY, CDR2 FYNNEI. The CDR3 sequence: CASSEISQGEGYTF. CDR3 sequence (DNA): TGTGCCAGCAGTGAAATTAGCCAGGGCGAAGGCTACACCTTC.

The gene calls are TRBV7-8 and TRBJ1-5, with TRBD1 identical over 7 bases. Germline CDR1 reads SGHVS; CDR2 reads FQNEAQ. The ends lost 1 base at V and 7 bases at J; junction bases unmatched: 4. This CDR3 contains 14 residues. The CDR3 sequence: CASSLDRGDQPQHF. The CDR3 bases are TGTGCCAGCAGCTTAGACAGGGGTGACCAGCCCCAGCATTTT.

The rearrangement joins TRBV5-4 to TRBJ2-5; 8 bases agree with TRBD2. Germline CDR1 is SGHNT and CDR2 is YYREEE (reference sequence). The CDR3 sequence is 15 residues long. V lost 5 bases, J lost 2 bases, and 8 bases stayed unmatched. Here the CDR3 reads CASSLVSGNQETQYF. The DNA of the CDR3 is TGTGCCAGCAGTCTAGTTAGCGGGAATCAAGAGACCCAGTACTTC.

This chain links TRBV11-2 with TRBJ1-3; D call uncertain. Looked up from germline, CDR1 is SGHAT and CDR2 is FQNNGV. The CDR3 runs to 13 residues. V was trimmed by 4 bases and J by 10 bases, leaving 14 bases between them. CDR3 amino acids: CASSSLGGWTIYF. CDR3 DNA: TGTGCCAGCAGCTCATTAGGCGGGTGGACCATATATTTT.

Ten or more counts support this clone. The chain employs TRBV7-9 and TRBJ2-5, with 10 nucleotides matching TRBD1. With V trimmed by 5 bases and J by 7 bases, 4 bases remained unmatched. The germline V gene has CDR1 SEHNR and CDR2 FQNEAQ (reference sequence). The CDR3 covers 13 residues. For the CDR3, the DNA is TGTGCCAGCAGCCCCGGGACAGGGGTGACCCAGTACTTC. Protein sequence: CASSPGTGVTQYF.